This record looks at one TCR beta chain sequence and its context. This specimen comes from a study of blood T cell repertoires in COVID-19. Across the study: PBMCs, B-cell-depleted T cells, or T cells provided the cDNA or gDNA that made up the material.

In the original processing: The authors estimated nucleated cell counts from reference gene primer amplification. Assay used: immunoSEQ multiplex PCR; TCRdb lists only in-frame clones, some missing. That table is the source of V, J and clone size, and D and trimming were worked out from the DNA. The sample lists 130,000 or so clones, 85% to 90% occurring once. The CDR3 has 15 residues. Between the trimmed V and J ends, which lost 5 bases and 8 bases, there was a span of 21 bases. From germline, CDR1 is LGHNA and CDR2 YSLEER. Sequenced material: peripheral blood. The sequence was obtained from a man between 60 and 75 years old with COVID-19, enrolled during active disease. This sequence joins TRBV4-3 and TRBJ1-2; tentative D call: TRBD1 (6 bases). CDR3 sequence: CASSISLAGADGYTF. Here the CDR3 DNA reads TGCGCCAGCAGCATCTCCCTGGCGGGGGCCGACGGCTACACCTTC.